This T cell receptor beta chain is drawn from a study of blood T cell repertoires in COVID-19 (dated by TCRdb to between 2020 and 2021). Regarding the study in general: Samples covering the acute and convalescent phases of COVID-19 were provided by collaborators in the United States, Italy and Spain. The material from the prospective study consisted of cDNA or gDNA derived from T cells, B-cell-depleted T cells, or PBMCs. The sample metadata nearly always contained a de-identified subject ID, COVID-19 status, age in years and sex. The repertoires were released in a freely available public database intended as a resource for research on the immune response to SARS-CoV-2. Samples came from the ongoing ImmuneRACE study (first 160 participants) plus 1,254 subjects from 6 global collaborators. HLA class I and class II types, where available, came from metadata supplied by the sample provider rather than from assay-based typing. Subjects who had been exposed to COVID-19, were actively infected with it, or had recovered from it provided the deeply sampled blood TCRbeta repertoires that made up the dataset.

Via the germline V gene (reference sequence), CDR1 is MNHEY and CDR2 SMNVEV. The cysteine opens and the phenylalanine closes a CDR3 of 13 amino acids. This entry keeps only the CDR3 DNA: 39 bases, framed from base 1. Relative to germline, V is 5 bases shorter and J is 0 bases shorter, with 5 bases between their ends. About this clone: It lacks a known antigen. The record has no base qualities; no much larger clone is one base away.

The immunoSEQ Assay, a bias-controlled multiplex PCR, was used to amplify TCRbeta CDR3 regions from genomic DNA. Under the source paper's analysis protocol: Nucleated cell counts per sample were estimated from amplification of reference gene primers within the assay. To quantify the absolute abundance of each unique TCRbeta CDR3 rearrangement, sequence reads were collapsed and filtered. Productive Simpson clonality was computed per sample as the square root of Simpson's diversity index over productive rearrangements. This immuneACCESS table, as held by TCRdb, lists in-frame sequences with V and J called but not all clones. Of the missing ones, under half trace to an unresolved V gene in checked studies; the others have no known cause. That table furnishes V, J and clone size, whereas the DNA furnished D and trimming. The sample table records about 300,000 clones; around 90% of these occur just once. The ten top clones hold 3.5% to 4.5% of the sample.

The full study reports these points: Clinical and demographic metadata were provided uncurated, with the amount varying by source and participant.

In the prospective study, participants were about 18 to 95 years old, resided in 25 or so geographic areas of the United States, and were enrolled through a virtual design. In the prospective study, cohorts were assigned on the basis of participant-reported clinical history obtained from a screening survey and a study questionnaire. In the prospective study, mobile phlebotomists collected whole blood, serum and a nasopharyngeal or oropharyngeal swab from each participant. Additional blood draws and questionnaires over an approximately two-month period could optionally be provided by prospective study participants. Before DNA extraction, blood samples from the prospective study were shipped at room temperature or frozen.

The V and J segments used are TRBV27 and TRBJ1-3, with TRBD1 perhaps the D gene, on 5 matching bases. The sequence was obtained from a woman younger than 30 with acute COVID-19. The sequencing sample was made of PBMCs or T cells enriched from blood (not recorded which). In nucleotides, the sequence is TGTGCCAGCAGTCAGGGCTCTGGAAACACCATATATTTT. Its translation reads: CASSQGSGNTIYF.